The source of this T cell receptor beta chain is a study of vaccination effects on CD4 cells after COVID-19 (dated by TCRdb to between 2021 and 2023). About the investigation overall: Two doses of either the BNT162b2 or the mRNA-1273 mRNA SARS-CoV-2 vaccine were administered to participants. SARS-CoV-2 spike-specific CD4+ TCR repertoires from before and after mRNA vaccination were compared in COVID-19 convalescent patients and in infection-naive vaccine recipients. A total of nine to ten COVID-19 convalescent patients and a few SARS-CoV-2-naive healthy vaccine recipients were included in the full study. The Oncomine TCR Beta short-read assay on an Illumina iSeq 100 was used to sequence cultures from other donors in the study. Findings and caveats that apply to the study as a whole: Marked clonal contraction was observed in both infection-induced and vaccine-induced clones at late post-vaccination timepoints, consistent with waning T cell responses. The study was limited by a small number of convalescent patients, and early post-infection timepoints were lacking. In healthy vaccine recipients, vaccine-induced clones were almost all SARS-CoV-2 mono-reactive, with only 1 of 255 cross-reactive with common cold coronaviruses.

The ViraFEST assay stimulated PBMC with viral peptide pools and then used TCR sequencing to identify antigen-specific CD4+ T cell clonotypes by expansion. After less than eleven days of culture, CD4+ T cells were isolated with the EasySep CD4+ T cell isolation kit. The absence of prior SARS-CoV-2 infection in healthy vaccine recipients was confirmed by negative nucleocapsid antibodies before and after vaccination. Under 2.5 million PBMC per well were cultured with approximately 10 ug/ml peptides in IMDM containing roughly 5% human AB serum, 10 IU/ml IL-2 and gentamicin. On days 3 and 7, half of the culture medium was replaced with fresh IL-2-containing medium. Unless noted otherwise, every peptide stimulation condition was cultured in triplicate wells. Using Ficoll-Paque Plus gradient centrifugation, PBMC were separated from whole blood and then either used fresh or cryopreserved at -140C. The spike proteins of SARS-CoV-2 and of the common cold coronaviruses HCoV-NL63, HCoV-OC43 and HCoV-229E were spanned by overlapping peptide pools. Genomic DNA was extracted from cultured CD4+ T cells with the QIAamp micro DNA kit.

CDR1 and CDR2 are read off the germline V gene as SGHDT and YYEEEE. The CDR3 spans 14 residues, from the cysteine through the valine. The sequence is cut down to CDR3 DNA, 42 bases in frame from base 1. At the junction V is shortened by 5 bases and J by 7 bases; bases outside the gene matches: 12. With respect to this clone: The antigen this receptor binds is unknown. The input lacks base qualities; no much larger clone sits a single base away.

Library method: the immunoSEQ multiplex PCR assay. DNA from the CD4+ T cells that had been cultured and isolated underwent TCR beta CDR3 sequencing. The source study handled its data this way. Non-productive TCR sequences were removed and reads were trimmed to the CDR3 region, keeping CDR3s of at least 7 amino acids. The MANAFEST web app was used to pick out antigen-specific clonotypes by comparing their expansion in peptide wells with that in reference cultures. To be called positive, a clone needed expansion at FDR<0.05 compared with the reference and with all other wells, an odds ratio greater than 5, and a frequency greater than 0.1% in two replicate wells. A clonotype was called cross-reactive if it was significantly expanded both in SARS-CoV-2 spike wells and in at least one common cold coronavirus spike condition. CDR3 similarity was assessed by Levenshtein distance with the stringdist R package, and unrooted trees were built with ape in R 3.6.1. The clones in this table, taken by TCRdb from immuneACCESS, are in-frame only. Not every clone is retained; where verified, under half of the shortfall comes from an unresolved V gene, and the cause of the rest is unknown. For V, J and clone size, that table is used; D and trimming come from the DNA. In this sample the table shows about 54,000 clones, 65% to 90% of which occur a single time. The ten most abundant clones make up 2.4% of the sample.

The sequenced sample was CD4+ T cells from PBMCs cultured with HCoV-229E spike peptides, obtained before COVID-19 vaccination. The label giving this sample's cell subset or site can be read as: HCoV-229E spike overlapping peptide pool stimulation. The receptor was isolated from a human donor who received a COVID-19 vaccine. Rearrangement joined TRBV5-6 to TRBJ2-7; 7 of the junction bases match TRBD1. CDR3 sequence: CASSQVLTGREQYV. The DNA sequence is as follows: TGTGCCAGCAGTCAAGTTCTGACAGGGCGAGAGCAGTACGTC.